Shown below are 27 T cell receptor beta chains from a single sample sequenced in a study of blood T cell repertoires in COVID-19. The protocol was immunoSEQ multiplex PCR, while the TCRdb copy is restricted to in-frame clones and leaves out a portion. This sample carries around 26,000 clones, approximately 86% of them seen once, and the ten largest clones take roughly a third. The sample was peripheral blood. These receptor sequences come from a human donor in a cohort sampled during active COVID-19.

The V and J genes are TRBV29-1 and TRBJ2-3; 7 positions agree with TRBD2. Germline CDR1 is SQVTM and CDR2 is ANQGSEA. This CDR3 comprises 13 residues. With 5 bases clipped from V and 3 bases from J, the junction kept 5 bases outside the gene matches. CDR3 in DNA: TGCAGCGTTCAAGGCGGGAGTACAGATACGCAGTATTTT. It specifies CSVQGGSTDTQYF.

This chain joins TRBV7-2 and TRBJ2-7, with a weak D call TRBD1 (6 bases). Germline CDR1 SGHTA, CDR2 FQGNSA. The length of the CDR3 is 12 residues. The germline V and J ends were trimmed by 6 bases and 2 bases, with 8 bases remaining between them. The CDR3 protein is CASRQGTYEQYF. The CDR3 DNA reads TGTGCCAGCAGACAGGGCACCTACGAGCAGTACTTC.

This clone was picked up one time. This chain joins TRBV14 and TRBJ2-7, with 7 bases that match TRBD2. V shed 7 bases, J shed 2 bases, and the junction held 11 bases outside the gene matches. The CDR3 is made up of 15 amino acids. CDR1 SGHDN and CDR2 FVKESK come from the germline V gene. In nucleotides, the CDR3 is TGTGCCAGCACCCCGGAGGTAGCGGGTCCCTACGAGCAGTACTTC. Protein: CASTPEVAGPYEQYF.

The J gene is TRBJ2-3, the V gene TRBV18; TRBD1 aligns across 8 bases. Germline V CDR1 and CDR2: KGHSH, LQKENI. There are 17 residues in the CDR3. The trim removed 0 bases at V and 5 bases at J, leaving 10 bases unmatched. The CDR3 is CASSPPITDRGGDTQYF. CDR3 bases: TGTGCCAGCTCACCACCAATTACAGACAGGGGTGGAGATACGCAGTATTTT.

The chain carries TRBV19 and TRBJ2-7; 7 bases agree with TRBD1. This CDR3 spans 11 amino acids. J was trimmed by 4 bases and V by 11 bases; bases with no gene match: 5. Germline CDR1 and CDR2: LNHDA and SQIVND (reference sequence). The DNA for the CDR3 is TGTGCCTCCAAACAGGGGTACGAGCAGTACTTC. Protein sequence: CASKQGYEQYF.

This chain links TRBV7-3 with TRBJ2-1; 14 bases agree with TRBD2. Unmatched junction bases numbered 3, after V lost 5 bases and J lost 6 bases. There are 15 residues in the CDR3. The V gene's germline CDR1 is SGHTA and CDR2 FQGTGA. Here the CDR3 reads CASSLGLAGGNEQFF. CDR3 sequence (DNA): TGTGCCAGCAGCCTCGGACTAGCGGGGGGCAATGAGCAGTTCTTC.

The CDR3 nucleotides are TGTGCCAGCAGTGGAGCGGGAGGGCGATTCGGGGAGCTGTTTTTT. Translation gives CASSGAGGRFGELFF. This chain connects TRBV6-1 to TRBJ2-2, with 10 bases aligning to TRBD2. After removal of 4 bases from V and 7 bases from J, the junction contained 6 bases not matched to a gene. The CDR3 extends over 15 amino acids. Per germline, CDR1 MNHNS and CDR2 SASEGT.

Only a few counts were recorded for this clone. This CDR3 reads CASKSGTRSPLHF. The CDR3 DNA sequence: TGTGCCAGCAAATCCGGGACACGTTCACCCCTCCACTTT. The chain carries TRBV5-6 and TRBJ1-6, with D tentatively TRBD1 (6 bases). Trimming pared 6 bases from V and 9 bases from J, leaving 13 bases between. Germline CDR1 and CDR2: SGHDT and YYEEEE. The CDR3 consists of 13 residues.

The chain employs TRBV30 and TRBJ1-2; D is perhaps TRBD1 (5 bases). Germline lookup yields CDR1 GTSNPN and CDR2 SVGIG (reference sequence). The V end lost 5 bases, the J end lost 2 bases, and 6 bases lay between the germline ends. The CDR3 loop spans 11 amino acids. The CDR3 region has the DNA TGTGCCTGGTCAGGGAACTATGGCTACACCTTC. This gives the protein CAWSGNYGYTF.

This clone is termed large. V gene TRBV7-9 combines with J gene TRBJ2-2, with D possibly called TRBD1 or TRBD2 (5 bases each). CDR3 length equals 12 residues. V lost 7 bases and J 6 bases, leaving 9 bases between the germline ends. The germline gives CDR1 SEHNR, CDR2 FQNEAQ (reference sequence). CDR3: CASTRGSGELFF. The CDR3 DNA follows: TGTGCCAGCACGAGGGGTTCCGGGGAGCTGTTTTTT. Based on the CDR3 plus reference TRBV7-9 and TRBJ2-2, the full variable domain is DTGVSQNPRHKITKRGQNVTFRCDPISEHNRLYWYRQTLGQGPEFLTYFQNEAQLEKSRLLSDRFSAERPKGSFSTLEIQRTEQGDSAMYLCASTRGSGELFFGEGSRLTVL.

The rearrangement uses TRBV7-2 and TRBJ2-5; D gene ambiguous. CDR1 SGHTA and CDR2 FQGNSA come from the germline V gene. The V and J ends lost 4 bases and 4 bases respectively, with 7 bases between them. The CDR3 is 12 amino acids. CDR3 DNA sequence: TGTGCCAGCAGCTATGGGCTAGAGACCCAGTACTTC. Its protein product is CASSYGLETQYF.

This clone was seen more than once but under ten times. The chain combines TRBV19 with TRBJ1-5; no firm D call. The germline V gene encodes CDR1 LNHDA and CDR2 SQIVND (reference sequence). Trimming shortened V by 5 bases and J by 6 bases, and 14 bases separated the two germline ends. The CDR3 sequence is 14 residues long. The CDR3 here is CASSFRGAGQPQHF. The CDR3, as DNA: TGTGCCAGTAGTTTCCGGGGAGCCGGTCAGCCCCAGCATTTT.

This clone has just a few counts. The chain combines TRBV3-1 (or the pseudogene TRBV3-2) with TRBJ1-2; 10 nucleotides match TRBD1. The CDR3 extends over 13 amino acids. Germline CDR1 LGHDT, CDR2 YNNKEL (reference sequence). The ends lost 4 bases at V and 7 bases at J; junction bases unmatched: 3. DNA of the CDR3: TGTGCCAGCAGCCTTGGACAGGGGGTTGGCTACACCTTC. Its protein is CASSLGQGVGYTF.

For this clone: Germline and junction disagree at one end, which may indicate a read error. The chain combines TRBV3-1 (or the pseudogene TRBV3-2) with TRBJ1-6; tentative D call: TRBD1 (6 bases). The length of the CDR3 is 15 residues. Germline CDR1 is LGHDT and CDR2 is YNNKEL (reference sequence). CDR3 bases: TGTGCCAGCAGTCAAGGTCAGGGGAGCTACTCACCCCTCCACTTT. This translates into CASSQGQGSYSPLHF.

The sample holds many counts of this clone. J is TRBJ2-3 and V is TRBV4-3, with D unclear. The germline V gene encodes CDR1 LGHNA and CDR2 YSLEER. V shed 0 bases and J shed 8 bases, with 6 bases lying between them. The CDR3 extends over 12 amino acids. The CDR3 loop reads CASSQDTGTQYF. Here the CDR3 DNA reads TGCGCCAGCAGCCAAGACACGGGTACGCAGTATTTT.

The chain links TRBV19 to TRBJ2-2, with 9 bases aligning to TRBD1. Germline V CDR1 and CDR2: LNHDA, SQIVND (reference sequence). V lost 4 bases and J lost 6; bases outside the gene matches: 6. This CDR3 region has 15 residues. DNA for the CDR3: TGTGCCAGTAGTAGGGGGACAGGGTTGGCCGGGGAGCTGTTTTTT. Its protein product is CASSRGTGLAGELFF.

This chain uses TRBV30 with TRBJ1-6; no definite D call. The germline CDR1 and CDR2 sequences are GTSNPN and SVGIG (reference sequence). The CDR3 contains 19 residues. V lost 0 bases to trimming and J lost 0 bases, with 18 bases between them. CDR3 sequence: CAWSVRRSTSSSYNSPLHF. The CDR3 DNA sequence: TGTGCCTGGAGTGTACGTCGGTCCACCTCGAGCTCCTATAATTCACCCCTCCACTTT.

V usage is TRBV7-7 and J usage is TRBJ2-5; D is perhaps TRBD1 (6 bases). V lost 4 bases and J 5 bases, leaving 14 bases between the germline ends. The CDR3 runs to 14 residues. CDR1 is SSHAT and CDR2 is FNYEAQ in the germline V gene (reference sequence). CDR3 nucleotide sequence: TGTGCCAGCAGCTCTACAGGGTTCGGCGAGACCCAGTACTTC. Translating it yields CASSSTGFGETQYF.

The chain recombines TRBV19 with TRBJ1-5; the D is unclear. Per the germline V gene, CDR1 is LNHDA and CDR2 is SQIVND (reference sequence). V was pared by 2 bases and J by 2 bases, with 10 bases between. This CDR3 comprises 15 residues. CDR3 in DNA: TGTGCCAGTAGTATATTTAATCGGGGCAATCAGCCCCAGCATTTT. As protein: CASSIFNRGNQPQHF. Full variable domain (outside the CDR3, taken from reference TRBV19 and TRBJ1-5): DGGITQSPKYLFRKEGQNVTLSCEQNLNHDAMYWYRQDPGQGLRLIYYSQIVNDFQKGDIAEGYSVSREKKESFPLTVTSAQKNPTAFYLCASSIFNRGNQPQHFGDGTRLSIL.

This clone appeared a few times. The V gene is TRBV28, the J gene TRBJ2-7; a weak D match, TRBD1 (6 bases). The germline V gene encodes CDR1 MDHEN and CDR2 SYDVKM. This CDR3 region has 15 residues. The ends were cut back, 8 bases at V and 1 base at J, with 18 bases in the middle. The CDR3 loop is CASLAQKGVSYEQYF. The CDR3 DNA reads TGTGCCAGCTTAGCGCAAAAGGGGGTATCCTACGAGCAGTACTTC.

This clone turned up a few times. The chain carries TRBV6-5 and TRBJ1-5, with D maybe TRBD1 (6 bases). The germline CDR1 and CDR2 sequences are MNHEY and SVGAGI. V was clipped by 7 bases and J by 7 bases, with 20 bases between them. This CDR3 is 15 amino acids long. This chain's CDR3 is CASILRQGKEQPQHF. CDR3 nucleotides: TGTGCCAGCATCTTGAGGCAGGGGAAAGAACAGCCCCAGCATTTT.

V gene TRBV7-2 combines with J gene TRBJ2-5, with D hard to call. CDR3 length: 13 amino acids. V was trimmed by 1 base and J by 5 bases, leaving 8 bases between them. Germline V gene sequence: CDR1 SGHTA, CDR2 FQGNSA. The CDR3 nucleotides are TGTGCCAGCAGCTTAGATCAGAGGGAGACCCAGTACTTC. Protein sequence: CASSLDQRETQYF.

The chain links TRBV29-1 to TRBJ2-7; 10 bases are a match to TRBD1. The V gene's germline CDR1 is SQVTM and CDR2 ANQGSEA. The CDR3 consists of 13 residues. The ends lost 7 bases at V and 2 bases at J; junction bases unmatched: 5. The CDR3 spells CSAGGTGAYEQYF. The CDR3 DNA follows: TGCAGCGCCGGGGGGACAGGGGCCTACGAGCAGTACTTC.

This clone was observed a handful of times. The chain joins TRBV19 to TRBJ1-1; TRBD1 aligns across 7 bases. The CDR3 totals 17 residues. Per germline, CDR1 LNHDA and CDR2 SQIVND (reference sequence). V lost 5 bases, J lost 1 base, and 13 bases stayed unmatched. CDR3 bases: TGTGCCAGTAGTTTGTCAGGGGGGAGGCGTACGAACACTGAAGCTTTCTTT. Protein: CASSLSGGRRTNTEAFF.

The chain joins TRBV5-1 to TRBJ2-3, with a tentative D call TRBD2 (6 bases). The CDR3 is 15 residues long. Germline V CDR1 and CDR2: SGHRS, YFSETQ. V lost 2 bases and J 5 bases, leaving 15 bases between the germline ends. The chain's CDR3 is CASSFGDSARDTQYF. CDR3 nucleotides: TGCGCCAGCAGCTTTGGGGACTCTGCTAGAGATACGCAGTATTTT.

In this sample, this clone turned up once. Written as DNA, the CDR3 is TGTGCCAGCAGCCCTCGCGGAACGGGGACCGGGGAGCTGTTTTTT. Translating gives CASSPRGTGTGELFF. The chain uses TRBV7-9 and TRBJ2-2, with D tentatively TRBD2 (5 bases). Trimming took off 5 bases at V and 5 bases at J, with 15 bases between the two ends. This CDR3 has 15 amino acids. Germline V gene sequence: CDR1 SEHNR, CDR2 FQNEAQ (reference sequence). Drawing the rest from reference TRBV7-9 and TRBJ2-2, the complete variable domain is DTGVSQNPRHKITKRGQNVTFRCDPISEHNRLYWYRQTLGQGPEFLTYFQNEAQLEKSRLLSDRFSAERPKGSFSTLEIQRTEQGDSAMYLCASSPRGTGTGELFFGEGSRLTVL.

CDR3 nucleotides: TGTGCCATCGGACAGCCTTATAATTCACCCCTCCACTTT. Its protein product is CAIGQPYNSPLHF. V gene TRBV15 combines with J gene TRBJ1-6; weak D call: TRBD1 (6 bases). The CDR3 runs 13 residues. V lost 10 bases to trimming and J lost 4 bases, with 11 bases between them. Germline V gene lookup returns CDR1 LNHNV and CDR2 YYDKDF (reference sequence).